This passage covers 20 T cell receptor beta chains from one sample sequenced in a study of early T cells in non-severe SARS-CoV-2 infection. TCRdb analysed the 5' RACE reads with MiXCR anew, one entry per CDR3 protein. The sample holds about 110,000 distinct CDR3 sequences, around 10% seen once. The sample was whole blood. These receptors came from an adult who was a healthcare worker with PCR-confirmed SARS-CoV-2 infection or an uninfected control (not recorded which).

This clonotype came up many times. The rearrangement joins TRBV7-9 to TRBJ1-4; tentative D call: TRBD1 (5 bases). The germline V gene encodes CDR1 SEHNR and CDR2 FQNEAQ (reference sequence). This CDR3 region has 13 residues. The V gene lost 7 bases and the J gene lost 7 bases, with 13 bases spanning the gap. The CDR3, as DNA: TGTGCCAGCAACAGGTTTGAAGGTGAAAAACTGTTTTTT. Protein product: CASNRFEGEKLFF.

This clonotype was seen more than once but under ten times. The rearrangement links TRBV18 to TRBJ2-5; D is perhaps TRBD1 (6 bases). Germline V gene lookup returns CDR1 KGHSH and CDR2 LQKENI. The CDR3 has 15 amino acids. The V end lost 4 bases, the J end lost 5 bases, and 17 bases lay between the germline ends. The CDR3 bases are TGTGCCAGCTCACGGTTGGGGGCCGGCGAGGAGACCCAGTACTTC. This codes for CASSRLGAGEETQYF. Looking up the rest from reference TRBV18 and TRBJ2-5 gives the full variable domain: NAGVMQNPRHLVRRRGQEARLRCSPMKGHSHVYWYRQLPEEGLKFMVYLQKENIIDESGMPKERFSAEFPKEGPSILRIQQVVRGDSAAYFCASSRLGAGEETQYFGPGTRLLVL.

For the CDR3, the DNA is TGTGCCAGCAGCCTTAGCGTAACGGTCACTTCCTACGAGCAGTACTTC. This gives the protein CASSLSVTVTSYEQYF. The rearrangement links TRBV7-2 to TRBJ2-7, with D maybe TRBD2 (5 bases). The germline V and J ends were trimmed by 5 bases and 1 base, with 18 bases remaining between them. Germline CDR1 is SGHTA and CDR2 is FQGNSA. The CDR3 spans 16 residues.

This chain joins TRBV10-3 and TRBJ2-1, with TRBD2 matching 7 bases. This CDR3 comprises 16 residues. Germline CDR1 reads ENHRY; CDR2 reads SYGVKD. V lost 3 bases to trimming and J lost 1 base; unmatched junction nucleotides: 6. This CDR3 is CAISDHSGQSYNEQFF. CDR3 in DNA: TGTGCCATCAGTGATCATAGCGGGCAGTCCTACAATGAGCAGTTCTTC.

This clonotype appeared many times. J is TRBJ2-7 and V is TRBV28, with a possible D match to TRBD2 (6 bases). Germline V gives CDR1 MDHEN, CDR2 SYDVKM. The CDR3 is made up of 14 amino acids. With 5 bases removed from V and 4 bases from J, the gap between germline ends came to 15 bases. The CDR3 loop is CASSGGWALYEQYF. The CDR3 DNA reads as TGTGCCAGCAGTGGGGGGTGGGCCCTTTACGAGCAGTACTTC. Supplemented by reference TRBV28 and TRBJ2-7, the full variable domain reads DVKVTQSSRYLVKRTGEKVFLECVQDMDHENMFWYRQDPGLGLRLIYFSYDVKMKEKGDIPEGYSVSREKKERFSLILESASTNQTSMYLCASSGGWALYEQYFGPGTRLTVT.

This chain connects TRBV7-6 to TRBJ2-7; TRBD2 might be the D (5 bases). Germline CDR1 SGHVS, CDR2 FNYEAQ. V was trimmed by 3 bases and J by 0 bases, leaving 12 bases between them. The CDR3 loop spans 15 amino acids. CDR3 loop: CASSLGGLSSYEQYF. CDR3 in DNA: TGTGCCAGCAGCTTGGGCGGGCTCAGCTCCTACGAGCAGTACTTC. Based on the CDR3 plus reference TRBV7-6 and TRBJ2-7, the full variable domain is GAGVSQSPRYKVTKRGQDVALRCDPISGHVSLYWYRQALGQGPEFLTYFNYEAQQDKSGLPNDRFSAERPEGSISTLTIQRTEQRDSAMYRCASSLGGLSSYEQYFGPGTRLTVT.

The chain has TRBV3-1 and TRBJ2-3; possibly TRBD1 or TRBD2 for D (5 bases each). The V gene lost 0 bases and the J gene lost 4 bases, with 11 bases spanning the gap. The CDR3 extends over 15 amino acids. CDR1 and CDR2 from the germline V gene are LGHDT and YNNKEL (reference sequence). CDR3 bases: TGTGCCAGCAGCCAAGATAAGAGGGACGCAGATACGCAGTATTTT. Its translation is CASSQDKRDADTQYF.

In its sample, this clonotype was seen a few times. J is TRBJ2-1 and V is TRBV6-2 or TRBV6-3, with 7 nucleotides matching TRBD1. CDR1 and CDR2 (germline): MNHEY, SVGEGT. J was trimmed by 9 bases and V by 3 bases; bases with no gene match: 5. This CDR3 has 13 residues. The CDR3, as DNA: TGTGCCAGCAGTTATGGACAGGTTTCTGAGCAGTTCTTC. Protein product: CASSYGQVSEQFF.

This clonotype turned up a few times. The genes are TRBV7-7 and TRBJ2-3, with 8 bases fitting TRBD1. Losses at the gene ends were 4 bases for V and 4 bases for J; bases not matched to a gene: 1. There are 13 residues in the CDR3. The germline CDR1 and CDR2 sequences are SSHAT and FNYEAQ (reference sequence). The CDR3 is CASSSGGADTQYF. The CDR3 DNA reads TGTGCCAGCAGCTCAGGGGGCGCAGATACGCAGTATTTT. The full variable domain, with the rest looked up from reference TRBV7-7 and TRBJ2-3, is GAGVSQSPRYKVTKRGQDVTLRCDPISSHATLYWYQQALGQGPEFLTYFNYEAQPDKSGLPSDRFSAERPEGSISTLTIQRTEQRDSAMYRCASSSGGADTQYFGPGTRLTVL.

This clonotype was seen only a few times. V and J are TRBV20-1 and TRBJ2-5; TRBD2 agrees at 11 bases. This CDR3 is built from 14 residues. The V gene's germline CDR1 is DFQATT and CDR2 SNEGSKA (reference sequence). Trimming cost V 5 bases and J 4 bases; bases outside gene matches: 6. DNA of the CDR3: TGCAGTGCTCAAGTTAGCGGGAGGGGAGAGACCCAGTACTTC. Its translation is CSAQVSGRGETQYF.

This clonotype was seen a few times. The chain carries TRBV20-1 and TRBJ2-1; TRBD2 aligns across 7 bases. This CDR3 has 16 amino acids. Germline trimming cut 4 bases from V and 2 bases from J; bases unmatched to any gene: 11. Germline V gives CDR1 DFQATT, CDR2 SNEGSKA (reference sequence). CDR3 residues: CSATPFLAAAYNEQFF. CDR3 in DNA: TGCAGTGCTACCCCATTTCTAGCGGCTGCCTACAATGAGCAGTTCTTC.

This clonotype was observed at least ten times. The chain couples TRBV10-1 to TRBJ2-1; D is unclear. Trimming pared 8 bases from V and 7 bases from J, leaving 12 bases between. CDR1 is WNHNN, CDR2 SYGVQD, per germline (reference sequence). The CDR3 is 12 residues long. The CDR3 loop reads CASLPGTNEQFF. The CDR3 DNA reads as TGCGCCAGCCTACCGGGTACAAATGAGCAGTTCTTC.

The chain uses TRBV11-2 and TRBJ2-1, with a possible D match to TRBD2 (6 bases). V dropped 6 bases and J dropped 11 bases, with 14 bases sitting between them. The germline V gene has CDR1 SGHAT and CDR2 FQNNGV. The CDR3 sequence is 12 residues long. The CDR3 DNA follows: TGTGCCAGCAGTCCGGAGAGGACTAAGCAGTTCTTC. It yields the protein CASSPERTKQFF.

This clonotype appeared many times. J is TRBJ1-5 and V is TRBV7-9; D might be TRBD1 (5 bases). The CDR3 loop spans 15 amino acids. V gave up 4 bases and J gave up 3 bases, with 13 bases separating them. CDR1 and CDR2 (germline): SEHNR, FQNEAQ (reference sequence). The DNA for the CDR3 is TGTGCCAGCAGCTACTCGACAGCGATCAATCAGCCCCAGCATTTT. The encoded protein is CASSYSTAINQPQHF.

The rearrangement uses TRBV2 and TRBJ2-1, with D maybe TRBD2 (5 bases). Germline CDR1 SNHLY, CDR2 FYNNEI. The germline V and J ends were trimmed by 8 bases and 8 bases, with 16 bases remaining between them. The CDR3 has 13 amino acids. CDR3 region: CASSPEMEDEQFF. Here the CDR3 DNA reads TGTGCCAGCTCCCCCGAGATGGAGGATGAGCAGTTCTTC.

This clonotype was counted only a few times. The CDR3 is CASMGGTPGQPQHF. The CDR3 DNA sequence: TGTGCCAGCATGGGGGGGACACCGGGTCAGCCCCAGCATTTT. This chain links TRBV6-1 with TRBJ1-5; weak D call: TRBD1 (6 bases). Trimming left V 7 bases short and J 6 bases short, with 16 bases between. This CDR3 contains 14 residues. Germline values: CDR1 MNHNS, CDR2 SASEGT.

This clonotype was seen a few times. The chain carries TRBV20-1 and TRBJ2-7; D may be TRBD1 or TRBD2 (5 bases each). V shed 3 bases and J shed 6 bases, with 12 bases lying between them. Germline assignment: CDR1 DFQATT and CDR2 SNEGSKA (reference sequence). The CDR3 length is 12 residues. CDR3 nucleotide sequence: TGCAGTGCTAGGTATCCGGGGACCGAGCAGTACTTC. It encodes CSARYPGTEQYF.

This clonotype has at least ten counts. This chain uses TRBV20-1 with TRBJ2-5; the match to TRBD1 covers 7 bases. Per the germline V gene, CDR1 is DFQATT and CDR2 is SNEGSKA (reference sequence). The CDR3 has 16 residues. Trimming at V came to 6 bases and at J to 3 bases, leaving 16 bases not matched to a gene. CDR3 bases: TGCAGTGCCCCTCAAATTGGGACAGCCTATGAAGAGACCCAGTACTTC. Amino acid sequence: CSAPQIGTAYEETQYF.

A few counts support this clonotype. This chain uses TRBV28 with TRBJ1-6, with 8 bases that match TRBD1. With V trimmed by 4 bases and J by 9 bases, 2 bases remained unmatched. This CDR3 is 13 amino acids long. From germline, CDR1 is MDHEN and CDR2 SYDVKM. CDR3 bases: TGTGCCAGCAGTTGGACAGGGCTTTCACCCCTCCACTTT. This codes for CASSWTGLSPLHF.

This CDR3 is CSAALTSGRTSNYYNEQFF. The CDR3 DNA follows: TGCAGTGCTGCACTGACTAGCGGGAGGACCTCAAATTATTACAATGAGCAGTTCTTC. V and J are TRBV20-1 and TRBJ2-1; TRBD2 matches at 13 bases. This CDR3 is built from 19 residues. Trimming took 5 bases from V and 4 from J; bases not matched to a gene: 17. Germline V gene lookup returns CDR1 DFQATT and CDR2 SNEGSKA (reference sequence).